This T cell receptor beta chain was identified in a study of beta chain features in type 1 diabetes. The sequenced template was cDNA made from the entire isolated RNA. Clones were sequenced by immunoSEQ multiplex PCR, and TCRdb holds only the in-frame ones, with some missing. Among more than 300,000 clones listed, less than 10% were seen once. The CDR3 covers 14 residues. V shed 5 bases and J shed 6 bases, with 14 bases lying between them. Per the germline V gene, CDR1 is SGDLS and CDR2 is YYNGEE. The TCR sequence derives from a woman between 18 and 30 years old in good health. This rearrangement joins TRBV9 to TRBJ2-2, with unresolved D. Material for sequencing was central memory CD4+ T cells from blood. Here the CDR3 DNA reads TGTGCCAGCAGTGGTAGAGGAATCGCCGGGGAGCTGTTTTTT. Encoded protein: CASSGRGIAGELFF.